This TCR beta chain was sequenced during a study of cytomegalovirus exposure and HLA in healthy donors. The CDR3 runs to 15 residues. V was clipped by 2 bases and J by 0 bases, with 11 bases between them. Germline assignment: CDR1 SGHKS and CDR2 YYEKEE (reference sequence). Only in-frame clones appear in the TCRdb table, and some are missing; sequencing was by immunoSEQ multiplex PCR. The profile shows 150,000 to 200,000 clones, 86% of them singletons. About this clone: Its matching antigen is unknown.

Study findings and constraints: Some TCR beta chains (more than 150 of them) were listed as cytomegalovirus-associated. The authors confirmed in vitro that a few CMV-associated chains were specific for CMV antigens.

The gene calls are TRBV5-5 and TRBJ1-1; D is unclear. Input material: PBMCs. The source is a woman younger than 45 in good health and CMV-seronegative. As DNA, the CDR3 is TGTGCCAGCAGCTTTACAGCTACGATGAACACTGAAGCTTTCTTT. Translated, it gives CASSFTATMNTEAFF.